This T cell receptor (beta chain) comes out of a study of cytomegalovirus exposure and HLA in healthy donors. As for the study in general: A later analysis reported the same platform for the roughly 120 validation repertoires and the 500 to 700 first-cohort repertoires.

The assay was immunoSEQ multiplex PCR, and TCRdb's table has in-frame clones only and misses some. Here the sample spans 150,000 to 170,000 clones, approximately 86% being singletons. This CDR3 region has 14 residues. V lost 2 bases to trimming and J lost 3 bases; unmatched junction nucleotides: 4. Germline V gene lookup returns CDR1 MNHNY and CDR2 SVGAGI (reference sequence). V gene TRBV6-6 combines with J gene TRBJ2-7; TRBD1 matches at 7 bases. Specimen: PBMCs. The sequence derives from a young man in good health and CMV-seropositive. The CDR3 is CASSYTGTDYEQYF. CDR3 nucleotides: TGTGCCAGCAGTTACACCGGGACAGACTACGAGCAGTACTTC.